This TCR beta chain was captured in a study of Ad26.COV2.S vaccination and SARS-CoV-2 variants. Study-wide background: Once or twice, 56 days apart, Ad26.COV2.S was delivered intramuscularly.

As to treatment: around 19 received Ad26.COV2.S at low or high dose, single or two shots; about five received placebo; per-sample allocation not given. Sampling was performed 63 days after the first vaccine or placebo injection. Method: immunoSEQ multiplex PCR; TCRdb's copy keeps in-frame clones and lacks some. Among 300,000 to 400,000 clones listed, approximately 80% were seen once. The V end lost 10 bases, the J end lost 8 bases, and 14 bases lay between the germline ends. Germline V gene data show CDR1 as MNHEY and CDR2 as SVGAGI. CDR3 size: 11 residues. In regard to this clone: Its specificity is not known.

Study-wide results and caveats: The TCR-based breadth and depth measures might underestimate overall T cell responses. Participants in the vaccine arm had higher spike-specific TCR breadth; placebo recipients had lower. There was reportedly substantial breadth in spike-specific CD8+ and CD4+ T cell responses after vaccination.

This sequence originates from a person between 18 and 60 years old who received the Ad26.COV2.S COVID-19 vaccine or a placebo. The V gene is TRBV6-5, the J gene TRBJ1-2; D not certain. Sequenced here: peripheral blood, sampled in a trial of Ad26.COV2.S vaccine versus placebo. The CDR3 loop reads CATSREGGYTF. DNA of the CDR3: TGTGCCACCTCTCGGGAAGGAGGCTACACCTTC.